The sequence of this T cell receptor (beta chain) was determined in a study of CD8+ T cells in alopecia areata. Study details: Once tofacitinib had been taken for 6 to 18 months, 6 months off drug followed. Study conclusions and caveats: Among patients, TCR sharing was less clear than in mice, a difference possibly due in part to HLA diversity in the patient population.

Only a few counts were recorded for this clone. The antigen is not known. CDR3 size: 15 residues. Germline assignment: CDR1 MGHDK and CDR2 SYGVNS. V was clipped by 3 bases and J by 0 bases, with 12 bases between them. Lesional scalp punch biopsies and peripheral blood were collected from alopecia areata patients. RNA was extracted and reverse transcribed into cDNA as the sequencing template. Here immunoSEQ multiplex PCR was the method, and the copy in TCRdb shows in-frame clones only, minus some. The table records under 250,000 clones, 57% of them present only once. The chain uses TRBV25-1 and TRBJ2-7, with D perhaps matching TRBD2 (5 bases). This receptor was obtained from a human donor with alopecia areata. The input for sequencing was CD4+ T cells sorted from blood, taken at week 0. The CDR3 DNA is TGTGCCAGCAGTGATGAGTACGGGAACTCCTACGAGCAGTACTTC. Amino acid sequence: CASSDEYGNSYEQYF.